Below are 24 T cell receptor beta chains sequenced from a single sample in a study of Tregs in tolerant kidney transplant recipients. Generated by immunoSEQ multiplex PCR, the TCRdb table keeps only in-frame clones and is missing some. The sample lists 50,000 to 75,000 clones; 75% to 90% were seen once. Material: Tregs from blood, obtained before the transplant. The receptors were gathered from a human donor who received a combined kidney and bone marrow transplant.

The chain has TRBV27 and TRBJ2-5; 7 positions agree with TRBD1. The J call may be faulty, since TRBJ2-7 better matches the DNA end. The CDR3 is made up of 14 amino acids. CDR1 and CDR2 (germline): MNHEY, SMNVEV (reference sequence). In nucleotides, the CDR3 is TGTGCCAGCAGTTCGATGACAGGGATCTACGAGCAGTACTTC. Translated, it gives CASSSMTGIYEQYF.

This clone is termed medium-sized. The chain couples TRBV20-1 to TRBJ2-5; the match to TRBD2 covers 8 bases. The CDR3 is made up of 11 amino acids. Germline CDR1 is DFQATT and CDR2 is SNEGSKA (reference sequence). The trim removed 8 bases at V and 5 bases at J, leaving 4 bases unmatched. Here the CDR3 reads CSPRGGETQYF. CDR3 nucleotides: TGCAGTCCCCGGGGGGGGGAGACCCAGTACTTC.

The V gene is TRBV29-1, the J gene TRBJ2-7, with 10 bases lining up with TRBD2. J gave up 6 bases and V 6 bases, and 5 bases lay outside the gene matches. There are 12 residues in the CDR3. The germline gives CDR1 SQVTM, CDR2 ANQGSEA. CDR3 nucleotides: TGCAGCGTCGAGCGGACTAGCGGCGAGCAGTACTTC. It is translated as CSVERTSGEQYF.

To note about this clone: Other DNA sequences of this sample code for an identical CDR3. The chain is built from TRBV20-1 and TRBJ2-7; D unclear. CDR1 is DFQATT, CDR2 SNEGSKA, per germline (reference sequence). This CDR3 is 11 amino acids long. Trimming stripped 1 base from V and 4 bases from J, with 5 bases between. DNA for the CDR3: TGCAGTGCTAGAGGGGTTTACGAGCAGTACTTC. It specifies CSARGVYEQYF.

The J gene is TRBJ2-7, the V gene TRBV19, with 9 positions matching TRBD1. J was trimmed by 5 bases and V by 5 bases; bases with no gene match: 7. Germline loops: CDR1 LNHDA, CDR2 SQIVND (reference sequence). The CDR3 spans 14 residues. CDR3 sequence: CASSPGTGFHEQYF. As DNA, the CDR3 is TGTGCCAGTAGTCCCGGGACAGGGTTCCACGAGCAGTACTTC. Using reference TRBV19 and TRBJ2-7 for the parts outside the CDR3, the full variable domain is DGGITQSPKYLFRKEGQNVTLSCEQNLNHDAMYWYRQDPGQGLRLIYYSQIVNDFQKGDIAEGYSVSREKKESFPLTVTSAQKNPTAFYLCASSPGTGFHEQYFGPGTRLTVT.

A few counts support this clone. The J gene is TRBJ1-2, the V gene TRBV6-5, with TRBD1 identical over 10 bases. Germline V gives CDR1 MNHEY, CDR2 SVGAGI. V shed 2 bases and J 5 bases; nucleotides not matched to a gene: 5. CDR3 size: 15 residues. CDR3 loop: CASSYAGTGVYGYTF. CDR3 coding DNA: TGTGCCAGCAGTTACGCCGGGACAGGGGTTTATGGCTACACCTTC.

The J gene is TRBJ1-4, the V gene TRBV5-4; TRBD1 agrees at 7 bases. Germline values: CDR1 SGHNT, CDR2 YYREEE (reference sequence). The CDR3 runs 19 residues. Trimming removed 2 bases from V and 0 bases from J; junction bases left unmatched: 13. CDR3 residues: CASSFGVRGQHATNEKLFF. In DNA form, the CDR3 reads TGTGCCAGCAGCTTTGGAGTTCGGGGACAGCATGCAACTAATGAAAAACTGTTTTTT.

The V and J genes are TRBV11-2 and TRBJ2-4; D remains unclear. This CDR3 region has 14 residues. Germline values: CDR1 SGHAT, CDR2 FQNNGV. The V gene lost 1 base and the J gene lost 6 bases, with 10 bases spanning the gap. Written as DNA, the CDR3 is TGTGCCAGCAGCTTAGGCCTCCATTCAAACATTCAGTACTTC. Its protein product is CASSLGLHSNIQYF.

V is TRBV5-5 and J is TRBJ1-2; D is unclear. V was clipped by 0 bases and J by 5 bases, with 8 bases between them. Germline CDR1 SGHKS, CDR2 YYEKEE (reference sequence). There are 13 residues in the CDR3. The CDR3 loop reads CASSLEQLYGYTF. CDR3 nucleotides: TGTGCCAGCAGCTTGGAGCAGTTATATGGCTACACCTTC.

This clone came up once. V usage is TRBV5-4 and J usage is TRBJ2-3, with 11 bases fitting TRBD2. The germline V gene has CDR1 SGHNT and CDR2 YYREEE (reference sequence). This CDR3 region has 16 residues. Trimming removed 4 bases from V and 2 bases from J; junction bases left unmatched: 6. Written as DNA, the CDR3 is TGTGCCAGCAGCCCAAGACTAGCGGGATCCACAGATACGCAGTATTTT. This codes for CASSPRLAGSTDTQYF. The full variable domain, its missing parts supplied by reference TRBV5-4 and TRBJ2-3, is ETGVTQSPTHLIKTRGQQVTLRCSSQSGHNTVSWYQQALGQGPQFIFQYYREEENGRGNFPPRFSGLQFPNYSSELNVNALELDDSALYLCASSPRLAGSTDTQYFGPGTRLTVL.

This clone has a single count. The chain uses TRBV11-3 and TRBJ1-1; tentatively, D is TRBD1 (6 bases). Germline V gene data show CDR1 as SGHNT and CDR2 as YENEEA. Trimming cost V 5 bases and J 5 bases, with 24 bases left between them. The CDR3 runs to 17 residues. CDR3 amino acids: CASSPGRGREALTEAFF. The CDR3 nucleotides read TGTGCCAGCAGCCCGGGCAGGGGCCGGGAAGCCTTAACTGAAGCTTTCTTT.

The chain employs TRBV19 and TRBJ2-7; a possible D gene is TRBD1 (5 bases). With 8 bases removed from V and 2 bases from J, the gap between germline ends came to 19 bases. This CDR3 has 15 amino acids. Per the germline V gene, CDR1 is LNHDA and CDR2 is SQIVND (reference sequence). CDR3 DNA sequence: TGTGCCAGTCGAAAGGTTGGGGCTGCACCCTACGAGCAGTACTTC. Amino acids: CASRKVGAAPYEQYF.

The V call is TRBV9, the J call TRBJ2-6; no clear D gene. The V and J ends lost 4 bases and 0 bases respectively, with 17 bases between them. CDR1 and CDR2 from the germline V gene are SGDLS and YYNGEE. The CDR3 has 18 amino acids. This chain's CDR3 is CASSPWTLTGSGANVLTF. The CDR3 nucleotides read TGTGCCAGCAGCCCCTGGACCCTTACGGGCTCTGGGGCCAACGTCCTGACTTTC.

V and J are TRBV10-1 and TRBJ2-7; D is unclear. CDR3 size: 12 residues. Germline assignment: CDR1 WNHNN and CDR2 SYGVQD (reference sequence). The ends were cut back, 0 bases at V and 3 bases at J, with 3 bases in the middle. CDR3 nucleotides: TGCGCCAGCAGTGAGTCGGGCTACGAGCAGTACTTC. Translated, it gives CASSESGYEQYF.

This chain uses TRBV4-1 with TRBJ1-5; perhaps TRBD1 as D (5 bases). Per the germline V gene, CDR1 is MGHRA and CDR2 is YSYEKL. Trimming took off 2 bases at V and 9 bases at J, with 11 bases between the two ends. The CDR3 spans 13 residues. The CDR3 sequence: CASSQSGIAPQHF. The CDR3 region has the DNA TGCGCCAGCAGCCAATCAGGGATAGCGCCCCAGCATTTT.

The rearrangement links TRBV10-2 to TRBJ2-3, with TRBD2 matching 7 bases. V lost 7 bases to trimming and J lost 4 bases; unmatched junction nucleotides: 5. The CDR3 runs to 13 residues. Germline assignment: CDR1 WSHSY and CDR2 SAAADI. The CDR3 DNA reads TGCGCCAGCAAGAGCGGGAATGCAGATACGCAGTATTTT. The encoded protein is CASKSGNADTQYF.

The chain joins TRBV18 to TRBJ1-2, with 10 positions matching TRBD1. Trimming took 2 bases from V and 12 from J; bases not matched to a gene: 3. Germline CDR1 and CDR2: KGHSH and LQKENI. This CDR3 is 12 amino acids long. CDR3: CASSPAGQGNTF. CDR3 in DNA: TGTGCCAGCTCACCAGCGGGACAGGGGAACACCTTC.

The rearrangement uses TRBV7-6 and TRBJ2-2, with unresolved D. Germline lookup yields CDR1 SGHVS and CDR2 FNYEAQ. Trimming stripped 5 bases from V and 4 bases from J, with 17 bases between. The CDR3 runs 16 residues. CDR3 in DNA: TGTGCCAGCAGCCTAATCAGGCAGGAAGGCACCGGGGAGCTGTTTTTT. Amino acids: CASSLIRQEGTGELFF.

This chain connects TRBV7-9 to TRBJ2-5; D uncertain. This CDR3 has 11 amino acids. Germline-derived CDR1 and CDR2 are SEHNR and FQNEAQ (reference sequence). The V end lost 2 bases, the J end lost 4 bases, and 2 bases lay between the germline ends. The CDR3 sequence is CASSLTETQYF. CDR3 DNA sequence: TGTGCCAGCAGCTTAACAGAGACCCAGTACTTC. The variable domain in full, completed from reference TRBV7-9 and TRBJ2-5, reads DTGVSQNPRHKITKRGQNVTFRCDPISEHNRLYWYRQTLGQGPEFLTYFQNEAQLEKSRLLSDRFSAERPKGSFSTLEIQRTEQGDSAMYLCASSLTETQYFGPGTRLLVL.

V is TRBV29-1 and J is TRBJ1-2; 8 nucleotides line up with TRBD1. CDR1 and CDR2 (germline): SQVTM, ANQGSEA. J gave up 4 bases and V 4 bases, and 5 bases lay outside the gene matches. CDR3 length: 13 residues. The CDR3 is CSVGFGQGYGYTF. In DNA form, the CDR3 reads TGCAGCGTTGGGTTCGGACAGGGCTATGGCTACACCTTC.

The genes are TRBV19 and TRBJ1-6; D remains unclear. The germline gives CDR1 LNHDA, CDR2 SQIVND (reference sequence). Trimming cost V 5 bases and J 8 bases, with 13 bases left between them. The CDR3 runs 14 residues. The CDR3 loop reads CASSPRGGYSPLHF. In DNA, the CDR3 is TGTGCCAGTAGTCCCCGCGGAGGCTATTCACCCCTCCACTTT.

Only one count was recorded for this clone. As DNA, the CDR3 is TGCAGCGTGGAGGACGTGGGACGGATCTACAATGAGCAGTTCTTC. It codes for CSVEDVGRIYNEQFF. The genes are TRBV29-1 and TRBJ2-1; D might be TRBD1 or TRBD2, each matching 5 bases. V lost 6 bases, J lost 3 bases, and 18 bases lay in between. The germline V gene encodes CDR1 SQVTM and CDR2 ANQGSEA. This CDR3 spans 15 amino acids.

The chain joins TRBV6-6 to TRBJ1-1; D is uncertain. V was cut by 6 bases and J by 2 bases, with 10 bases left in between. There are 13 residues in the CDR3. CDR1 is MNHNY and CDR2 is SVGAGI in the germline V gene (reference sequence). The CDR3 loop reads CASSPDTNTEAFF. CDR3 DNA sequence: TGTGCCAGCAGCCCCGACACTAACACTGAAGCTTTCTTT.

The V gene is TRBV7-2, the J gene TRBJ2-5, with a tentative D call TRBD1 (6 bases). The CDR3 runs to 17 residues. Germline-derived CDR1 and CDR2 are SGHTA and FQGNSA. Trimming took off 5 bases at V and 1 base at J, with 20 bases between the two ends. CDR3 in amino acids: CASSHTGKGVGQETQYF. The CDR3 DNA reads TGTGCCAGCAGCCATACAGGGAAGGGGGTGGGCCAAGAGACCCAGTACTTC.